What follows are 24 T cell receptor beta chains derived from one specimen sequenced in a study of cytomegalovirus exposure and HLA in healthy donors. PCR involved 60 Vbeta and 13 Jbeta primers. This table comes from immunoSEQ multiplex PCR, and its TCRdb copy is limited to in-frame clones, with some not included. The sample shows about 140,000 clones, roughly four fifths of them seen only once. The specimen sequenced was PBMCs. Receptor source: a male donor in good health and CMV-seronegative.

The gene calls are TRBV9 and TRBJ1-2; 8 bases align to TRBD1. The CDR3 extends over 17 amino acids. After removal of 0 bases from V and 2 bases from J, the junction contained 9 bases not matched to a gene. Germline assignment: CDR1 SGDLS and CDR2 YYNGEE. CDR3 nucleotides: TGTGCCAGCAGCGTAGGTGGGACAGGAGTAAACAACTATGGCTACACCTTC. It translates to CASSVGGTGVNNYGYTF.

This clone was detected only once. V gene TRBV5-1 combines with J gene TRBJ2-7; 8 bases agree with TRBD1. Trimming at V came to 0 bases and at J to 9 bases, leaving 5 bases not matched to a gene. Germline CDR1 is SGHRS and CDR2 is YFSETQ. The CDR3 extends over 13 amino acids. The CDR3 here is CASSLGQGLRQYF. The CDR3 DNA reads TGCGCCAGCAGCTTGGGACAGGGGCTAAGGCAGTACTTC. The whole variable domain, filled in from reference TRBV5-1 and TRBJ2-7, reads KAGVTQTPRYLIKTRGQQVTLSCSPISGHRSVSWYQQTPGQGLQFLFEYFSETQRNKGNFPGRFSGRQFSNSRSEMNVSTLELGDSALYLCASSLGQGLRQYFGPGTRLTVT.

The chain uses TRBV9 and TRBJ2-7, with D uncertain. Trimming stripped 0 bases from V and 3 bases from J, with 13 bases between. The CDR3 has 15 residues. CDR1 and CDR2 from the germline V gene are SGDLS and YYNGEE. CDR3 amino acids: CASSVADTGGYEQYF. The CDR3 DNA sequence: TGTGCCAGCAGCGTAGCTGATACGGGTGGCTACGAGCAGTACTTC. Drawing the rest from reference TRBV9 and TRBJ2-7, the complete variable domain is DSGVTQTPKHLITATGQRVTLRCSPRSGDLSVYWYQQSLDQGLQFLIQYYNGEERAKGNILERFSAQQFPDLHSELNLSSLELGDSALYFCASSVADTGGYEQYFGPGTRLTVT.

This clone was counted a few times. The chain joins TRBV16 to TRBJ1-3; a possible D gene is TRBD1 (5 bases). CDR3 length equals 16 residues. V shed 4 bases and J shed 0 bases, with 13 bases lying between them. Germline V CDR1 and CDR2: KGHSY, FQNENV. The chain's CDR3 is CASSRTGSPSGNTIYF. The DNA of the CDR3 is TGTGCCAGCAGCCGAACAGGTTCCCCCTCTGGAAACACCATATATTTT.

This chain connects TRBV12-5 to TRBJ2-5, with TRBD1 as a possible D gene (6 bases). The J call may be wrong; the DNA end is better matched by TRBJ2-7. Germline V gene data show CDR1 as LGHNT and CDR2 as FRNRAP. The CDR3 spans 14 residues. CDR3 DNA: TGTGCTAGTGGTTTGGCTACAGGGACCTACGAGCAGTACTTC. Residues: CASGLATGTYEQYF.

The V gene is TRBV27, the J gene TRBJ2-6, with D perhaps TRBD1 (6 bases). CDR1 and CDR2 from the germline V gene are MNHEY and SMNVEV (reference sequence). V was trimmed by 8 bases and J by 0 bases, leaving 11 bases between them. The length of the CDR3 is 15 residues. The chain's CDR3 is CASGQGSSGANVLTF. CDR3 nucleotides: TGTGCCAGCGGGCAGGGGAGCTCTGGGGCCAACGTCCTGACTTTC. The full variable domain, its missing parts supplied by reference TRBV27 and TRBJ2-6, is EAQVTQNPRYLITVTGKKLTVTCSQNMNHEYMSWYRQDPGLGLRQIYYSMNVEVTDKGDVPEGYKVSRKEKRNFPLILESPSPNQTSLYFCASGQGSSGANVLTFGAGSRLTVL.

The chain recombines TRBV5-1 with TRBJ2-1; the match to TRBD2 covers 10 bases. The length of the CDR3 is 15 residues. CDR1 is SGHRS, CDR2 YFSETQ, per germline. Trimming took 2 bases from V and 4 from J; bases not matched to a gene: 3. The CDR3, as DNA: TGCGCCAGCAGCTTACTAGCGGGGAATTACAATGAGCAGTTCTTC. Protein sequence: CASSLLAGNYNEQFF.

The rearrangement uses TRBV7-9 and TRBJ2-1; D call uncertain. CDR3 length: 15 residues. V lost 4 bases and J 2 bases, leaving 12 bases between the germline ends. Looked up from germline, CDR1 is SEHNR and CDR2 is FQNEAQ (reference sequence). Written as DNA, the CDR3 is TGTGCCAGCAGCTATGACACATTTCCCTACAATGAGCAGTTCTTC. This translates into CASSYDTFPYNEQFF.

V gene TRBV13 combines with J gene TRBJ2-5, with 10 nucleotides matching TRBD1. CDR1 and CDR2 from the germline V gene are PRHDT and FYEKMQ (reference sequence). The CDR3 covers 15 residues. V lost 5 bases, J lost 4 bases, and 7 bases stayed unmatched. The CDR3 protein is CASSPRQGAGETQYF. In DNA, the CDR3 is TGTGCCAGCAGCCCGCGACAGGGGGCCGGAGAGACCCAGTACTTC.

This chain joins TRBV13 and TRBJ2-1; D might be TRBD1 (6 bases). The CDR3 is made up of 12 amino acids. Trimming removed 10 bases at V and 5 bases at J, with 12 bases between. Germline lookup yields CDR1 PRHDT and CDR2 FYEKMQ (reference sequence). CDR3 DNA sequence: TGTGCCACCCGGGCAGGGGACAATGAGCAGTTCTTC. Its protein is CATRAGDNEQFF.

This clone was observed a single time. The V call is TRBV19, the J call TRBJ2-5; the D is unclear. The CDR3 extends over 15 amino acids. Germline assignment: CDR1 LNHDA and CDR2 SQIVND (reference sequence). V lost 0 bases to trimming and J lost 0 bases, with 8 bases between them. CDR3: CASSIDFTYQETQYF. In DNA form, the CDR3 reads TGTGCCAGTAGTATAGATTTCACTTACCAAGAGACCCAGTACTTC.

V usage is TRBV23-1 and J usage is TRBJ1-5; TRBD1 matches 8 bases. TRBV23-1 is reported as an ORF; its role is uncertain. The junction had 4 bases not matched to a gene; V was cut back by 4 bases and J by 2 bases. The CDR3 has 15 amino acids. The CDR3 nucleotides read TGCGCCAGCAGTCGACCGGGACAGGGCAATCAGCCCCAGCATTTT. Protein sequence: CASSRPGQGNQPQHF.

V usage is TRBV27 and J usage is TRBJ2-7; a possible D gene is TRBD1 (6 bases). Germline V gives CDR1 MNHEY, CDR2 SMNVEV (reference sequence). V dropped 9 bases and J dropped 0 bases, with 15 bases sitting between them. CDR3 size: 14 residues. As DNA, the CDR3 is TGTGCCAGTAGACCACTGACAGGCTCCTACGAGCAGTACTTC. As protein: CASRPLTGSYEQYF.

The chain uses TRBV10-3 and TRBJ2-5; D possibly corresponds to TRBD2 (5 bases). Germline CDR1 reads ENHRY; CDR2 reads SYGVKD. The CDR3 runs 14 residues. V was cut by 4 bases and J by 3 bases, with 12 bases left in between. CDR3 sequence (DNA): TGTGCCATCAGTGTGAACTTCGGGGAAGAGACCCAGTACTTC. Translated, it gives CAISVNFGEETQYF.

V usage is TRBV15 and J usage is TRBJ2-2, with D tentatively TRBD1 (6 bases). Germline assignment: CDR1 LNHNV and CDR2 YYDKDF (reference sequence). Trimming removed 9 bases at V and 1 base at J, with 6 bases between. This CDR3 is 12 amino acids long. The CDR3 sequence is CATQGNTGELFF. The CDR3 coding sequence is TGTGCCACACAGGGGAACACCGGGGAGCTGTTTTTT.

The gene calls are TRBV11-2 and TRBJ1-1; no reliable D call. The V gene's germline CDR1 is SGHAT and CDR2 FQNNGV. The V and J ends lost 4 bases and 3 bases respectively, with 12 bases between them. CDR3 length equals 14 residues. This CDR3 reads CASSSRHTDTEAFF. As DNA, the CDR3 is TGTGCCAGCAGCTCCCGACACACGGACACTGAAGCTTTCTTT.

A single count supports this clone. The rearrangement uses TRBV6-6 and TRBJ1-5; 10 bases agree with TRBD1. Germline-derived CDR1 and CDR2 are MNHNY and SVGAGI (reference sequence). V was clipped by 6 bases and J by 7 bases; unmatched bases: 6. The length of the CDR3 is 14 residues. DNA of the CDR3: TGTGCCAGCAGACAGGGGACAGGGGAGCAGCCCCAGCATTTT. Translation gives CASRQGTGEQPQHF.

The gene calls are TRBV25-1 and TRBJ2-5; 8 bases are shared with TRBD1. The junction had 5 bases not matched to a gene; V was cut back by 2 bases and J by 0 bases. This CDR3 spans 16 amino acids. Per germline, CDR1 MGHDK and CDR2 SYGVNS. The CDR3 DNA reads TGTGCCAGCAGTGAACTGGACAGGGCTTACCAAGAGACCCAGTACTTC. It is translated as CASSELDRAYQETQYF.

The chain uses TRBV7-9 and TRBJ1-1; TRBD1 is a possible D gene (6 bases). The CDR3 totals 15 residues. Trimming removed 6 bases at V and 6 bases at J, with 20 bases between. Looked up from germline, CDR1 is SEHNR and CDR2 is FQNEAQ (reference sequence). As DNA, the CDR3 is TGTGCCAGCAGTTTCTGGGGGCGAGAGGACGCTGAAGCTTTCTTT. This encodes CASSFWGREDAEAFF. Using reference TRBV7-9 and TRBJ1-1 for the parts outside the CDR3, the full variable domain is DTGVSQNPRHKITKRGQNVTFRCDPISEHNRLYWYRQTLGQGPEFLTYFQNEAQLEKSRLLSDRFSAERPKGSFSTLEIQRTEQGDSAMYLCASSFWGREDAEAFFGQGTRLTVV.

The V call is TRBV2, the J call TRBJ2-2; D is possibly TRBD2 (5 bases). Germline CDR1 is SNHLY and CDR2 is FYNNEI. CDR3 length: 15 residues. V was clipped by 6 bases and J by 8 bases, with 19 bases between them. CDR3: CASRDPGERAGELFF. DNA for the CDR3: TGTGCCAGCAGGGACCCCGGGGAGAGAGCGGGGGAGCTGTTTTTT.

The V gene is TRBV9, the J gene TRBJ1-2, with D perhaps matching TRBD1 (5 bases). The V and J ends lost 0 bases and 4 bases respectively, with 7 bases between them. CDR3 length: 13 amino acids. Germline loops: CDR1 SGDLS, CDR2 YYNGEE. CDR3 residues: CASSVGRGYGYTF. In DNA form, the CDR3 reads TGTGCCAGCAGCGTAGGGAGGGGCTATGGCTACACCTTC.

The V and J genes are TRBV10-3 and TRBJ2-7; 9 bases are a match to TRBD2. The germline gives CDR1 ENHRY, CDR2 SYGVKD. The CDR3 totals 15 residues. V trimming: 3 bases; J trimming: 6 bases; junction bases outside the gene matches: 9. The chain's CDR3 is CAISDSSGTRGEQYF. CDR3 sequence (DNA): TGTGCCATCAGTGACTCTAGCGGGACCCGGGGCGAGCAGTACTTC.

The chain links TRBV19 to TRBJ2-7; perhaps TRBD2 as D (5 bases). CDR3 length: 12 residues. The V end was cut by 7 bases, the J end by 6 bases, with 13 bases between. Germline V lookup: CDR1 LNHDA, CDR2 SQIVND (reference sequence). The CDR3 here is CASKPREGEQYF. For the CDR3, the DNA is TGTGCCAGTAAACCGAGGGAAGGCGAGCAGTACTTC.

The rearrangement uses TRBV11-2 and TRBJ1-5, with a possible D match to TRBD1 (5 bases). Germline loops: CDR1 SGHAT, CDR2 FQNNGV. Trimming shortened V by 5 bases and J by 0 bases, and 8 bases separated the two germline ends. The CDR3 extends over 14 amino acids. In nucleotides, the CDR3 is TGTGCCAGCAGCAAGACAGTTAGCAATCAGCCCCAGCATTTT. It codes for CASSKTVSNQPQHF. The full variable domain, completed using reference TRBV11-2 and TRBJ1-5, is EAGVAQSPRYKIIEKRQSVAFWCNPISGHATLYWYQQILGQGPKLLIQFQNNGVVDDSQLPKDRFSAERLKGVDSTLKIQPAKLEDSAVYLCASSKTVSNQPQHFGDGTRLSIL.